These T cell receptor beta chains were read from a single sample in a study of CD8+ T cells in alopecia areata. Using immunoSEQ multiplex PCR, the repertoire was profiled, and TCRdb retains in-frame clones only, with some absent. The sample carries around 270,000 clones, 58% recorded once. Material: CD4+ T cells sorted from blood, obtained at week 24, from a patient treated with tofacitinib. These TCRs come from a human donor with alopecia areata. Each CDR3 is given with its conserved first and last residue. A D gene is named only where the DNA matches it firmly. The size field is filled for only some rows; it gives once, few, many or a size class.

.,.,TRBV28,TRBJ2-1,TGTGCCAGCAGTTTAAGGCCCAATGAGCAGTTCTTC,CASSLRPNEQFF
.,TRBD1,TRBV6-6,TRBJ1-5,TGTGCCAGCAGGACAGGGAGAAGGGGGGATCAGCCCCAGCATTTT,CASRTGRRGDQPQHF
once,.,TRBV28,TRBJ2-7,TGTGCCAGCAGTCAGAGATGGGACGAGCAGTACTTC,CASSQRWDEQYF
.,TRBD1,TRBV5-1,TRBJ1-1,TGCGCCAGCAGCTCCGGGACAGGGATGAACACTGAAGCTTTCTTT,CASSSGTGMNTEAFF
few,.,TRBV29-1,TRBJ2-5,TGCAGCGTTGTGTACTCCCAAGAGACCCAGTACTTC,CSVVYSQETQYF
.,.,TRBV4-1,TRBJ1-4,TGCGCCAGCAGCCAAACCGGGACACGCAATGAAAAACTGTTTTTT,CASSQTGTRNEKLFF
few,.,TRBV7-2,TRBJ2-2,TGTGCCAGCAGCCCCCTTGGATTCAACACCGGGGAGCTGTTTTTT,CASSPLGFNTGELFF
.,.,TRBV6-5,TRBJ1-2,TGTGCCAGCCGGGAGGCGAACTATGGCTACACCTTC,CASREANYGYTF
once,.,TRBV5-1,TRBJ2-7,TGCGCCAGCAGCTGGGGCCACGAGCAGTACTTC,CASSWGHEQYF
.,.,TRBV7-2,TRBJ2-6,TGTGCCAGCAGCTTAACGGGAGGGGCCAACGTCCTGACTTTC,CASSLTGGANVLTF
.,.,TRBV9,TRBJ2-5,TGTGCCAGCAGCGTAGGTGGGAGTTGGGAGACCCAGTACTTC,CASSVGGSWETQYF
.,.,TRBV5-6,TRBJ2-5,TGTGCCAGCAGTCGGGACATCCAAGAGACCCAGTACTTC,CASSRDIQETQYF
.,TRBD2,TRBV19,TRBJ2-7,TGTGCCAGTAGTCCCCAGCGGGGCAGCTACGAGCAGTACTTC,CASSPQRGSYEQYF
once,.,TRBV6-5,TRBJ2-5,TGTGCCAGCAGCGTTTCGGCCGGTGGAGAGACCCAGTACTTC,CASSVSAGGETQYF
.,.,TRBV30,TRBJ1-2,TGTGCCTGGACGAACGACTATGGCTACACCTTC,CAWTNDYGYTF
.,.,TRBV27,TRBJ2-7,TGTGCCAGCGCCGAGGGAAGCCACGAGCAGTACTTC,CASAEGSHEQYF
.,.,TRBV23-1,TRBJ2-2,TGCGCCAGCAGTCATCCCATACGAGGGGGAAAGGACTCCGGGGAGCTGTTTTTT,CASSHPIRGGKDSGELFF
.,.,TRBV25-1,TRBJ2-5,TGTGCCAGCAGTGAATATTCGGGGGCGCCCGGGGAGACCCAGTACTTC,CASSEYSGAPGETQYF
.,TRBD2,TRBV7-2,TRBJ2-4,TGTGCCAGCAGCTCCCCTGCGGCGGGAGTAGCCAAAAACATTCAGTACTTC,CASSSPAAGVAKNIQYF
once,.,TRBV25-1,TRBJ2-5,TGTGCCAGCAGTGAGGGGGCTCTAAAGCAAGAGACCCAGTACTTC,CASSEGALKQETQYF
.,.,TRBV4-2,TRBJ1-2,TGTGCCAGCAGCCAAGGAAATACAGGGTCCTATGGCTACACCTTC,CASSQGNTGSYGYTF
.,TRBD1,TRBV28,TRBJ1-5,TGTGCCAGCAGGACAACAGGGGACCAGCCCCAGCATTTT,CASRTTGDQPQHF
many,TRBD1,TRBV28,TRBJ1-2,TGTGCCAGCAGTCCACTCGGGACAGTTGAAATTAACTATGGCTACACCTTC,CASSPLGTVEINYGYTF
.,.,TRBV18,TRBJ1-2,TGTGCCAGCTCTCCCGACTGGGGCTACACCTTC,CASSPDWGYTF
few,TRBD2,TRBV9,TRBJ2-5,TGTGCCAGCAGCCCAGGAGTAGCGGGGGGGCAAGAGACCCAGTACTTC,CASSPGVAGGQETQYF
few,.,TRBV30,TRBJ1-4,TGTGCCTGGGGGCCGGACGCTTCGTGGGAAAAACTGTTTTTT,CAWGPDASWEKLFF
.,.,TRBV2,TRBJ1-5,TGTGCCAGCAATCAGGGGCGTACTTATCAGCCCCAGCATTTT,CASNQGRTYQPQHF
.,.,TRBV2,TRBJ2-7,TGTGCCAGCACAGGGGAGAGAGGCTACGAGCAGTACTTC,CASTGERGYEQYF
.,TRBD2,TRBV30,TRBJ2-7,TGTGCCTGGAGCGGGTACCCTAGCGGGTCCTACGAGCAGTACTTC,CAWSGYPSGSYEQYF
few,.,TRBV4-3,TRBJ1-6,TGCGCCAGCAGCCAAGAGACAAGGGGGGGTACACCCCTCCACTTT,CASSQETRGGTPLHF
.,.,TRBV4-3,TRBJ1-6,TGCGCCAGCAGCCAAGATGGGAAAAATTCACCCCTCCACTTT,CASSQDGKNSPLHF
.,.,TRBV6-5,TRBJ2-5,TGTGCCAGCAGTTACTCGCCGGGTTCTGGCCAAGAGACCCAGTACTTC,CASSYSPGSGQETQYF
.,.,TRBV18,TRBJ1-2,TGTGCCAGCTCATCCGGGACGCCAAAAGCGAACTATGGCTACACCTTC,CASSSGTPKANYGYTF
few,TRBD1,TRBV5-1,TRBJ1-2,TGCGCCAGCAGCTCCTACCAGGGACAGGGTACGAATGGCTACACCTTC,CASSSYQGQGTNGYTF
.,.,TRBV5-1,TRBJ2-3,TGCGCCAGCAGCTTGGAGGTCGACGATACGCAGTATTTT,CASSLEVDDTQYF
.,.,TRBV29-1,TRBJ1-1,TGCAGCGTTGGCGACAGGCGAACGACTGAAGCTTTCTTT,CSVGDRRTTEAFF